This is a list of T cell receptor beta chains from one sample in a study of regulatory T cells in long-lasting Graves disease. TCRdb called the multiplex PCR reads again in MiXCR, with one record for every CDR3 protein. The table records around 500,000 distinct CDR3 sequences, 15% to 20% of them present only once. The same sample was also studied in work on T cells in Graves' hyperthyroidism and ophthalmopathy.

The sample here was peripheral blood mononuclear cells (PBMCs), taken at new diagnosis, from a patient treated with antithyroid drugs. The receptors shown here come from a woman aged 40 to 65 with Graves disease. Each CDR3 is given with its conserved first and last residue. Each record gives: clone size, J gene, D gene, V gene, CDR3 DNA, CDR3 protein. The D gene is left open where the match is weak. Clone size is stated in some rows and not others, as once, few, many or a class when expanded.

size: -
J: TRBJ2-3
D: -
V: TRBV3-1
DNA: TGTGCCAGCAGCCAAATGCCGGGGGCCACAGATACGCAGTATTTT
CDR3: CASSQMPGATDTQYF

size: many
J: TRBJ2-7
D: -
V: TRBV7-9
DNA: TGTGCCAGCAGCTTAGACGGAATCTACGAGCAGTACTTC
CDR3: CASSLDGIYEQYF

size: many
J: TRBJ2-2
D: -
V: TRBV2
DNA: TGTGCCAGCAGTGTAATGGGGGCCAGCACCGGGGAGCTGTTTTTT
CDR3: CASSVMGASTGELFF

size: -
J: TRBJ1-1
D: -
V: TRBV12-3/TRBV12-4
DNA: TGTGCCAGCAGCCCAGAGGGATGGACTGAAGCTTTCTTT
CDR3: CASSPEGWTEAFF

size: few
J: TRBJ2-5
D: -
V: TRBV29-1
DNA: TGCAGCGTTGGGGAAGAGACCCAGTACTTC
CDR3: CSVGEETQYF

size: many
J: TRBJ2-3
D: TRBD2
V: TRBV2
DNA: TGTGCCAGCACTAAACTAGCGGGGGGCTTCACAGATACGCAGTATTTT
CDR3: CASTKLAGGFTDTQYF

size: many
J: TRBJ2-1
D: -
V: TRBV12-3/TRBV12-4
DNA: TGTGCCAGCAGTGGGTCGCGATCCTACAATGAGCAGTTCTTC
CDR3: CASSGSRSYNEQFF

size: many
J: TRBJ1-1
D: -
V: TRBV5-1
DNA: TGCGCCAGCAGCTTGGCTCCGGGACAGAACACTGAAGCTTTCTTT
CDR3: CASSLAPGQNTEAFF

size: -
J: TRBJ1-2
D: -
V: TRBV12-5
DNA: TGTGCTAGTTCTTACGGGACGTTCTATGGCTACACCTTC
CDR3: CASSYGTFYGYTF

size: few
J: TRBJ2-7
D: TRBD2
V: TRBV7-9
DNA: TGTGCCAGCAGCTTTGTAACTAGCGGGCAATTTTTCTCCTACGAGCAGTACTTC
CDR3: CASSFVTSGQFFSYEQYF

size: few
J: TRBJ2-3
D: -
V: TRBV19
DNA: TGTGCCGGTAGTCCCCAGGAGCACCGCACAGATACGCAGTATTTT
CDR3: CAGSPQEHRTDTQYF

size: few
J: TRBJ1-5
D: -
V: TRBV9
DNA: TGTGCCAGCAGCACTGGGCCCCTCAATCAGCCCCAGCATTTT
CDR3: CASSTGPLNQPQHF

size: many
J: TRBJ2-1
D: -
V: TRBV6-1
DNA: TGTGCCAGCAACAGAAGGGGGGGTTTGTCCTACAATGAGCAGTTCTTC
CDR3: CASNRRGGLSYNEQFF

size: few
J: TRBJ1-6
D: TRBD1
V: TRBV5-5
DNA: TGTGCCAGCAGCTTGCAGGACAGGGGATTTTCACCCCTCCACTTT
CDR3: CASSLQDRGFSPLHF

size: many
J: TRBJ2-7
D: -
V: TRBV15
DNA: TGTGCCACCAGCAGAGACAGCGCGAGCTCCTACGAGCAGTACTTC
CDR3: CATSRDSASSYEQYF

size: -
J: TRBJ1-3
D: -
V: TRBV4-1
DNA: TGCGCCAGCAGCCAAGATTACAGGGCCTCTGGAAACACCATATATTTT
CDR3: CASSQDYRASGNTIYF

size: many
J: TRBJ1-2
D: -
V: TRBV10-3
DNA: TGTGCCATCAGTTCCCCTACAGGGAACTATGGCTACACCTTC
CDR3: CAISSPTGNYGYTF

size: many
J: TRBJ2-5
D: -
V: TRBV27
DNA: TGTGCCAGCAGTTTTAATACCAGGGCTGGGGAGACCCAGTACTTC
CDR3: CASSFNTRAGETQYF

size: few
J: TRBJ2-1
D: -
V: TRBV5-1
DNA: TGCGCCAGCAACAGAGCTTGGTGGTGGGACGGGCCCAGGGGCAATGAGCAGTTCTTC
CDR3: CASNRAWWWDGPRGNEQFF

size: many
J: TRBJ1-1
D: TRBD1
V: TRBV20-1
DNA: TGCAGTGCTACCACTCGGGACAGCCTCACTGAAGCTTTCTTT
CDR3: CSATTRDSLTEAFF

size: many
J: TRBJ2-7
D: -
V: TRBV7-9
DNA: TGTGCCAGCAGCTTAGTCACGGACAGTACCTACGAGCAGTACTTC
CDR3: CASSLVTDSTYEQYF

size: many
J: TRBJ2-3
D: -
V: TRBV6-1
DNA: TGTGCCGCAACGGAAGCCCTTGGAGATACGCAGTATTTT
CDR3: CAATEALGDTQYF

size: -
J: TRBJ1-1
D: -
V: TRBV10-3
DNA: TGTGCCATCAGTGACGGGAACACTGAAGCTTTCTTT
CDR3: CAISDGNTEAFF

size: many
J: TRBJ1-6
D: TRBD1
V: TRBV3-1
DNA: TGTGCCAGCAGCTTCAGCGACAGGGCAAATTCACCCCTCCACTTT
CDR3: CASSFSDRANSPLHF